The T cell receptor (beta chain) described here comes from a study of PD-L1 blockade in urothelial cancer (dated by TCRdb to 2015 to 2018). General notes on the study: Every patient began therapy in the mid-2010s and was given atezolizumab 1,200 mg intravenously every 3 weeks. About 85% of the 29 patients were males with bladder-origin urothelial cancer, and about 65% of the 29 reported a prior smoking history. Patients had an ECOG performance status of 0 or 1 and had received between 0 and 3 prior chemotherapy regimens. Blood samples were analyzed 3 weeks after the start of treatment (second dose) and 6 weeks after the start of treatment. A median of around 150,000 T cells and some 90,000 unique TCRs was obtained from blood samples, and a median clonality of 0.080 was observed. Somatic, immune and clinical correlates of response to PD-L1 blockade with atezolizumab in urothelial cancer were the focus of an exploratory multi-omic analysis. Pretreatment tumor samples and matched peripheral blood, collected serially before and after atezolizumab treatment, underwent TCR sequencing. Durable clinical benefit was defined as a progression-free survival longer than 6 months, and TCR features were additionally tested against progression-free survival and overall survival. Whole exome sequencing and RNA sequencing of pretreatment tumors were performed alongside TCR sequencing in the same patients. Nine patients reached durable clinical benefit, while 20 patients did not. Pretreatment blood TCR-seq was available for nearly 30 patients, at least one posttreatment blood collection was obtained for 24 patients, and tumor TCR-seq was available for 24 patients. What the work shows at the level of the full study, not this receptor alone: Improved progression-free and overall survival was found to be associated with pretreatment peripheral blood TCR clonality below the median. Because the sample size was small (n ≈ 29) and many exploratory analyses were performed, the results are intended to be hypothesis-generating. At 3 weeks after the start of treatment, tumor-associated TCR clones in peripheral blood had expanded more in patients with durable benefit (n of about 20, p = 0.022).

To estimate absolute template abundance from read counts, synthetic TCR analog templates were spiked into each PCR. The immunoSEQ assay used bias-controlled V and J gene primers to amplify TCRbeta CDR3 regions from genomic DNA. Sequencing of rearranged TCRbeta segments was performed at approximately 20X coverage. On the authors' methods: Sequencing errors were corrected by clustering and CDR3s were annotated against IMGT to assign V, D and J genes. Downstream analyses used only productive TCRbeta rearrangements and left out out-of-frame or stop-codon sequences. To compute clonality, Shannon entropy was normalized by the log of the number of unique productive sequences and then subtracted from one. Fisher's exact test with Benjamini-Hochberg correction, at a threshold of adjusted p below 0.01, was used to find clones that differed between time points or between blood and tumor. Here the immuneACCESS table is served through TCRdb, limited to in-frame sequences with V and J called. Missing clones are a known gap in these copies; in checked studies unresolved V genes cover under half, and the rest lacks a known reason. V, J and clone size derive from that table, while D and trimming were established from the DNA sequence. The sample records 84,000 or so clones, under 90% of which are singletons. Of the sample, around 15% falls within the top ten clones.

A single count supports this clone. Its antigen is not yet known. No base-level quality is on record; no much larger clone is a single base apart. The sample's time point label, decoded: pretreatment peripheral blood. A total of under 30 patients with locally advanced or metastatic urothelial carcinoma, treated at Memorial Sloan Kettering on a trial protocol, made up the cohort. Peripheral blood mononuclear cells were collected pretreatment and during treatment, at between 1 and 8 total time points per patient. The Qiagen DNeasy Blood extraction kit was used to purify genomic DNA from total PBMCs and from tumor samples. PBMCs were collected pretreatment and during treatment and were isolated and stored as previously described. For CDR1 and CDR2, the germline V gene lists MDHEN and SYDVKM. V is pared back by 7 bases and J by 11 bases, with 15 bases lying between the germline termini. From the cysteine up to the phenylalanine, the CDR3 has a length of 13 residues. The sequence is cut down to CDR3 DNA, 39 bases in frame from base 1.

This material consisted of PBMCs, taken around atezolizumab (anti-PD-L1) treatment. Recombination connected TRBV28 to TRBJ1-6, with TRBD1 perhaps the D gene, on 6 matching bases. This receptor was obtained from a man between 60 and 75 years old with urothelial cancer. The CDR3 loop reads CASIRQVGTPLHF. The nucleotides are TGTGCCAGCATCCGACAGGTCGGTACACCCCTCCACTTT. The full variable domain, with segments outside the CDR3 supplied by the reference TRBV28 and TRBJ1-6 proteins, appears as DVKVTQSSRYLVKRTGEKVFLECVQDMDHENMFWYRQDPGLGLRLIYFSYDVKMKEKGDIPEGYSVSREKKERFSLILESASTNQTSMYLCASIRQVGTPLHFGNGTRLTVT.